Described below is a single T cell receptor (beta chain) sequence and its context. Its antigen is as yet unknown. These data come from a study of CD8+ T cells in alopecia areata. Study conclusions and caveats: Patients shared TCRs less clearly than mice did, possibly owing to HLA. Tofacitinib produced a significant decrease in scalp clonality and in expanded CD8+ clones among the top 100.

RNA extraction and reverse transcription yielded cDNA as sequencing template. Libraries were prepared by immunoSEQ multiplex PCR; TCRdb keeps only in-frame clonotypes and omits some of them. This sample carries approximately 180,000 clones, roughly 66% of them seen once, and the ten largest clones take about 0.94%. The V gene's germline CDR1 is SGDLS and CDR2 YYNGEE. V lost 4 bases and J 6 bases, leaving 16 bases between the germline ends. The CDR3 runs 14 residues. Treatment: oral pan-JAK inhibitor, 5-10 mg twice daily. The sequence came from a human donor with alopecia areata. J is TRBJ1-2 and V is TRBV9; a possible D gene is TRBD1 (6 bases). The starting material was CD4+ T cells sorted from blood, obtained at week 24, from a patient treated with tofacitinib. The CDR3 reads CASSIADRLHGYTF. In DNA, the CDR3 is TGTGCCAGCAGCATCGCCGACAGGCTCCATGGCTACACCTTC.